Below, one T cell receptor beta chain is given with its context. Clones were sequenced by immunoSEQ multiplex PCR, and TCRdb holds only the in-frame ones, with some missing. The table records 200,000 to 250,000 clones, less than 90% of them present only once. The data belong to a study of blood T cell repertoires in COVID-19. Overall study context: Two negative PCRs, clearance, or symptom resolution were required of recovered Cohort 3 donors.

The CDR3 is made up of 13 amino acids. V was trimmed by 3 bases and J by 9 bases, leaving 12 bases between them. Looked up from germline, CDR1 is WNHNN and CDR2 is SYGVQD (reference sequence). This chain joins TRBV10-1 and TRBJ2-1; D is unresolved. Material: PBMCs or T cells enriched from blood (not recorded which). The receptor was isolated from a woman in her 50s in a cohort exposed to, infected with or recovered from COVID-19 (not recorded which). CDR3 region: CASSEPTRVEQFF. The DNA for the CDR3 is TGCGCCAGCAGTGAACCGACCCGGGTTGAGCAGTTCTTC.